The source of this TCR beta chain is a study of T-cell reconstitution after alpha-beta-depleted transplantation in children. Preparation of the TCRbeta library used unique molecular identifiers. TCRdb redid the calling of the PCR reads with MiXCR, one entry per CDR3 protein. The sample consists of roughly 610,000 distinct CDR3 sequences, over 9.5% of them appearing once. The CDR3 contains 15 residues. The ends were cut back, 5 bases at V and 4 bases at J, with 15 bases in the middle. Germline V lookup: CDR1 SGHTA, CDR2 FQGNSA. This chain uses TRBV7-2 with TRBJ2-1, with D perhaps TRBD2 (6 bases). The sequence was obtained from a human donor who donated a stem cell graft to a child with acute myeloid leukemia. The starting material was PBMCs from the stem cell graft donor, obtained from the stem cell graft. The CDR3 loop is CASSPSGSQYNEQFF. CDR3 nucleotide sequence: TGTGCCAGCAGCCCAAGCGGGTCCCAATACAATGAGCAGTTCTTC.